The 18 T cell receptor beta chains given below trace back to one sample, sequenced in a study of tumor-infiltrating lymphocytes in primary liver carcinoma. Taking about 17-31 mg of unsorted bulk tissue, the authors co-extracted RNA and DNA. With around 520 ng total RNA as template and a constant-region primer, TCR beta cDNA was made. For TCR beta, libraries were produced by three nested multiplex PCR rounds using slightly modified ARM-PCR. With TRBV1-TRBV30 forward primers and a C-beta reverse primer, the first two PCR rounds were run for roughly 9 cycles each. TCRdb processed the multiplex PCR reads anew with MiXCR; each CDR3 protein has one entry. The table has more than 45,000 distinct CDR3 sequences, over 75% seen once. Sequencing was carried out using liver tumor tissue from sampling region 5. The subset here: tumor region T5, tumor centre. Source of these receptors: a man aged 40-49 years with primary liver carcinoma and hepatitis B virus infection.

Worth noting for this clonotype: This could be a read error, since a much larger clone is one nucleotide away. The V call is TRBV18, the J call TRBJ2-7, with D perhaps matching TRBD2 (5 bases). The germline CDR1 and CDR2 sequences are KGHSH and LQKENI. The CDR3 runs to 14 residues. CDR3 coding DNA: TGTACCAGCTCACCTTCTCGTGGGCGGGACGAGCAGTACTTC. Residues: CTSSPSRGRDEQYF.

The rearrangement links TRBV12-3 or TRBV12-4 to TRBJ2-2; 8 nucleotides align to TRBD2. This CDR3 contains 15 residues. V was pared by 10 bases and J by 9 bases, with 16 bases of the junction left unmatched. The CDR3 DNA follows: TGTGCCAACACCCCACTAGCGGCCCTAGGCTGGGAGCTGTTTTTT. It specifies CANTPLAALGWELFF.

This clonotype was counted many times. One junction end disagrees with the germline gene, perhaps due to a read error. V and J are TRBV11-2 and TRBJ2-7; 9 bases agree with TRBD1. The germline V gene has CDR1 SGHAT and CDR2 FQNNGV. CDR3 length: 15 amino acids. CDR3 in DNA: TGTGCCAGCGGCTTACGATGGACAGGGGAAGACGAGCAGTACTTC. Protein product: CASGLRWTGEDEQYF.

Regarding this clonotype: The junction differs from germline at one of its ends, possibly a read error. The chain joins TRBV7-9 to TRBJ2-1, with 14 bases fitting TRBD2. The CDR3 sequence is 18 residues long. Germline V gene lookup returns CDR1 SEHNR and CDR2 FQNEAQ (reference sequence). The CDR3 nucleotides are TGTGCCAGCAGCCCCGGGACTAGCGGGGGAAGCTCCTATAATGAGCAGCTCTTC. Its translation is CASSPGTSGGSSYNEQLF.

Details on this clonotype: Without the conserved terminal phenylalanine or tryptophan, this CDR3 likely stems from a read error. This chain connects TRBV10-3 to TRBJ2-5; possible D gene TRBD1, 6 bases. Trimming took 10 bases from V and 1 from J, leaving 13 bases between them. CDR3 length: 13 residues. Germline values: CDR1 ENHRY, CDR2 SYGVKD. The CDR3 region is CATASDSQETQYL. The CDR3, as DNA: TGTGCCACAGCCTCGGACAGCCAAGAGACCCAGTACTTG.

Concerning this clonotype itself: The final CDR3 position lacks the conserved phenylalanine or tryptophan, pointing to a likely read error. V gene TRBV28 combines with J gene TRBJ1-6, with D tentatively TRBD1 (6 bases). The V end was cut by 5 bases, the J end by 10 bases, with 12 bases between. Germline values: CDR1 MDHEN, CDR2 SYDVKM. This CDR3 region has 13 residues. The CDR3 DNA follows: TGTGCCAGCAGTAACAGGGTGGACTCACCCCTCCACATT. This sequence encodes CASSNRVDSPLHI.

Remarks on this clonotype: The junction departs from the called germline gene at one end, perhaps through a read error. In DNA, the CDR3 is TGTGCCAACAGTTACGAGATACTCTACGAACAGTACTTC. This translates into CANSYEILYEQYF. V is TRBV6-2 or TRBV6-3 and J is TRBJ2-7; D call uncertain. Germline CDR1 MNHEY, CDR2 SVGEGT. There are 13 residues in the CDR3.

Notes on this clonotype: Relative to the germline gene, one junction end is altered; a read error may explain this. The chain has TRBV30 and TRBJ2-3; D not resolved. Germline CDR1 and CDR2: GTSNPN and SVGIG (reference sequence). CDR3 length equals 14 residues. CDR3 sequence reads: CASGLTRGTDTQYF. CDR3 nucleotide sequence: TGTGCCTCTGGCCTCACGAGAGGCACAGACACGCAGTATTTT.

A remark on this clonotype: A junction boundary mismatches the germline segment, possibly from a read error. This chain links TRBV5-6 with TRBJ2-3; D gene uncertain. From germline, CDR1 is SGHDT and CDR2 YYEEEE. The CDR3 has 13 residues. The CDR3 protein is CVSSLPRTDTQYF. The CDR3 nucleotides are TGTGTCAGCAGCTTGCCAAGGACAGATACGCAGTATTTT.

On this clonotype: An end of the junction does not agree with germline; a read error may underlie this. V is TRBV11-1 and J is TRBJ2-4; 7 bases are shared with TRBD2. This CDR3 has 17 amino acids. The germline V gene encodes CDR1 SGHAT and CDR2 FQDESV (reference sequence). The CDR3: CATSFPRTSGTKNIEYF. In DNA, the CDR3 is TGTGCCACCAGCTTTCCCCGGACAAGCGGGACCAAAAACATTGAGTACTTC.

This sequence joins TRBV11-1 and TRBJ1-2; TRBD1 might be the D (6 bases). Trimming stripped 5 bases from V and 7 bases from J, with 8 bases between. There are 11 residues in the CDR3. Germline CDR1 is SGHAT and CDR2 is FQDESV (reference sequence). In DNA form, the CDR3 reads TGTGCCAGCAGCAAACAGGGTGGCTACACCTTC. It specifies CASSKQGGYTF.

Remarks on this clonotype: A much larger clone is a single base away; this may be a read error. The chain joins TRBV19 to TRBJ1-2; unclear D gene. Germline CDR1 is LNHDA and CDR2 is SQIVND (reference sequence). The CDR3 length is 13 residues. CDR3 bases: TGTGCCAGTAGTGAGGGTCCGTACTATGGCCACACCTTC. It is translated as CASSEGPYYGHTF.

Remarks on this clonotype: One end of the junction fails to match germline, which may point to a read error. The chain joins TRBV4-3 to TRBJ2-1; TRBD1 matches at 10 bases. CDR3 length: 14 residues. Per the germline V gene, CDR1 is LGHNA and CDR2 is YSLEER. The CDR3 region has the DNA TGCGCCAGTAGCCTGGACAGGGGGGTGAGTGAGCAGTTCTTC. This sequence encodes CASSLDRGVSEQFF.

About this clonotype: One end of the junction varies from germline; a read error may be responsible. This chain joins TRBV13 and TRBJ2-4; D may be TRBD2 (6 bases). There are 17 residues in the CDR3. Germline CDR1 reads PRHDT; CDR2 reads FYEKMQ (reference sequence). CDR3 sequence reads: CASSLGGRPGAENIQYF. CDR3 bases: TGTGCCAGCAGCTTAGGAGGGAGGCCGGGAGCCGAAAACATTCAGTACTTC.

With respect to this clonotype: This is likely a read error, given that the CDR3 carries no conserved phenylalanine or tryptophan at its end. The genes are TRBV28 and TRBJ1-5, with a tentative D call TRBD1 (5 bases). With 7 bases removed from V and 7 bases from J, the gap between germline ends came to 14 bases. The CDR3 extends over 13 amino acids. Germline CDR1 and CDR2: MDHEN and SYDVKM. The CDR3 DNA reads TGTGCCAGCATTTGGGGGATGGGCCAGCCCCAGCATTTG. This translates into CASIWGMGQPQHL.

Concerning this clonotype: The germline gene is not matched at one end of the junction; a read error may be the cause. This rearrangement joins TRBV7-8 to TRBJ2-1; 7 nucleotides match TRBD1. The CDR3 runs 17 residues. CDR1 is SGHVS and CDR2 is FQNEAQ in the germline V gene. CDR3 sequence (DNA): TGTGTCAGCAGCTTCGGACAGGTGGCCCTGATACACAAAGAGCAGTTCTTC. Translating gives CVSSFGQVALIHKEQFF.

This clonotype appeared a single time. Its ends do not fully match the called genes, so a read error is possible. The V call is TRBV11-1, the J call TRBJ2-7; the match to TRBD1 covers 7 bases. Germline V gene sequence: CDR1 SGHAT, CDR2 FQDESV (reference sequence). There are 13 residues in the CDR3. CDR3 DNA: TGTGACAGCAGGGGGAAGCGATTCTACGGGCAGTACTTC. Protein sequence: CDSRGKRFYGQYF.

Notes on this clonotype: Being one base from a much bigger clone, this may be a read error. This chain uses TRBV11-1 with TRBJ2-5; possible D gene TRBD2, 5 bases. The CDR3 runs to 14 residues. Germline assignment: CDR1 SGHAT and CDR2 FQDESV (reference sequence). The V and J ends lost 6 bases and 5 bases respectively, with 16 bases between them. The CDR3 reads CASSGLVEVETQYF. As DNA, the CDR3 is TGTGCCAGCAGTGGACTGGTGGAGGTGGAGACCCAGTACTTC.